This T cell receptor (beta chain) derives from a study of OX40 agonist ivuxolimab in advanced cancers. Only in-frame clones appear in the TCRdb table, and some are missing; sequencing was by immunoSEQ multiplex PCR. This sample carries 50,000 or so clones, 86% of them seen once, and the ten largest clones take about 2.7%. Germline V gene sequence: CDR1 SGHTA, CDR2 FQGNSA. The CDR3 contains 16 residues. The V and J ends lost 7 bases and 4 bases respectively, with 22 bases between them. This chain joins TRBV7-2 and TRBJ2-5; D assignment may be TRBD1 or TRBD2 (5 bases each). This clonotype was obtained from an adult with an advanced solid tumor such as melanoma, head and neck, liver or kidney cancer. The specimen comprised CD4+ or CD8+ T cells sorted from blood, sampled in a trial of the OX40 agonist ivuxolimab. DNA for the CDR3: TGTGCCAGCACCCCCCTCTCGGGGACGACGGGAGAGACCCAGTACTTC. Translated: CASTPLSGTTGETQYF.